These T cell receptor beta chains were read from a single sample in a study of cytomegalovirus exposure and HLA in healthy donors. The table came from immunoSEQ multiplex PCR; TCRdb's copy has only in-frame clones and leaves some out. The table records about 61,000 clones, 70% to 90% of them present only once. Sequencing input: PBMCs. The receptors here all came from a man between 25 and 39 years old in good health and CMV-seropositive. The CDR3 runs from the conserved cysteine through the conserved F or W. Fields, in order: D gene, J gene, V gene, CDR3 DNA, CDR3 protein. A D gene is named only where the DNA matches it firmly.

NA | TRBJ1-1 | TRBV4-1 | TGCGCCAGCAGCCAAGTGGGGGGGACTGAAGCTTTCTTT | CASSQVGGTEAFF
NA | TRBJ2-5 | TRBV14 | TGTGCCAGCAGCCGGGCTGCCGGGGGTTTTGAAACCCAGTACTTC | CASSRAAGGFETQYF
NA | TRBJ2-1 | TRBV25-1 | TGTGCCAGCAGTTTACCCATTACAGGGGAGCAGTTCTTC | CASSLPITGEQFF
NA | TRBJ2-1 | TRBV7-7 | TGTGCTAGCAGCTTAAGTGGAGGGTCTGAGCAGTTCTTC | CASSLSGGSEQFF
TRBD1 | TRBJ1-5 | TRBV27 | TGTGCCAGCAGTCGACAGGGTAATCAGCCCCAGCATTTT | CASSRQGNQPQHF
TRBD1 | TRBJ2-5 | TRBV30 | TGTGCCTGGACTGCGGAGGGACAGGGTTATGAGACCCAGTACTTC | CAWTAEGQGYETQYF
TRBD1 | TRBJ1-1 | TRBV28 | TGTGCCAGCAGTTCCCAGACAGGGTGGGACACTGAAGCTTTCTTT | CASSSQTGWDTEAFF
TRBD1 | TRBJ2-3 | TRBV11-2 | TGTGCCAGCAGTTATAAGGGACAGGGGATTACAGATACGCAGTATTTT | CASSYKGQGITDTQYF
NA | TRBJ1-3 | TRBV11-2 | TGTGCCAGCAGCCGAGGGGGAAACACCATATATTTT | CASSRGGNTIYF
NA | TRBJ2-7 | TRBV10-3 | TGTGCCATCAGTGAGTATATGGGCCCCTACGAGCAGTACTTC | CAISEYMGPYEQYF
NA | TRBJ1-1 | TRBV11-2 | TGTGCCAGCAGCACCTACGGACAGTTCAACACTGAAGCTTTCTTT | CASSTYGQFNTEAFF
NA | TRBJ2-3 | TRBV5-6 | TGTGCCAGCAGCTTCTGGCAGGGTCCGATCACAGATACGCAGTATTTT | CASSFWQGPITDTQYF
TRBD2 | TRBJ2-3 | TRBV7-2 | TGTGCCAGCAGCCTCCTGAGACTAGCGGGAGGAGATACGCAGTATTTT | CASSLLRLAGGDTQYF
TRBD1 | TRBJ1-2 | TRBV28 | TGTGCCAGCAGTCCCGGGACAGCCAACTATGGCTACACCTTC | CASSPGTANYGYTF
NA | TRBJ2-1 | TRBV5-4 | TGTGCCAGCAGCTCCGACGGACTCATGGGTAATGAGCAGTTCTTC | CASSSDGLMGNEQFF
TRBD1 | TRBJ1-4 | TRBV5-8 | TGTGCCAGCAGCTATGCGGGACAGGATAATGAAAAACTGTTTTTT | CASSYAGQDNEKLFF
TRBD1 | TRBJ2-1 | TRBV7-2 | TGTGCCAGCAGCCTCTTTGGGGACAGGGACAATGAGCAGTTCTTC | CASSLFGDRDNEQFF